Listed here is a single T cell receptor beta chain. TCRdb processed the RT-PCR reads anew with MiXCR; each CDR3 protein has one entry. The sample includes 550,000 to 750,000 distinct CDR3 sequences, 12% to 15% of them seen just once. In germline, CDR1 is DFQATT, CDR2 SNEGSKA (reference sequence). This CDR3 spans 16 amino acids. V lost 0 bases to trimming and J lost 0 bases, with 14 bases between them. Material for sequencing was memory CD4+ T cells from blood. This sequence joins TRBV20-1 and TRBJ1-1, with a weak D call TRBD1 (6 bases). This sequence originates from a female donor in good health, serving as a healthy control. Here the CDR3 DNA reads TGCAGTGCTAGAGAGGACAGACTAGTCCTGAACACTGAAGCTTTCTTT. Residues: CSAREDRLVLNTEAFF.